This T cell receptor beta chain was profiled in a study of blood T cell repertoires in COVID-19. Looking at the study overall: In each case, the material was cDNA or gDNA derived from T cells, B-cell-depleted T cells, or PBMCs.

Assay used: immunoSEQ multiplex PCR; TCRdb lists only in-frame clones, some missing. The data contain 310,000 or so clones, around 90% of them singletons. Adults between roughly 18 and 95 years of age took part from under 30 US areas. Recovered participants had two consecutive negative NP/OP PCR tests, healthcare professional clearance, or symptom resolution. The CDR3 consists of 12 residues. V dropped 8 bases and J dropped 8 bases, with 13 bases sitting between them. CDR1 and CDR2 from the germline V gene are MNHEY and SVGAGI. The sequencing sample was made of PBMCs or T cells enriched from blood (not recorded which). The chain couples TRBV6-5 to TRBJ1-3; D not resolved. The sequence derives from a woman under 30 who had recovered from COVID-19. The CDR3 nucleotides are TGTGCCAGCGGACTAGGCGCGGACACCATATATTTT. Amino acid sequence: CASGLGADTIYF.